These 16 T cell receptor beta chains came from one sample sequenced in a study of blood T cell repertoires in COVID-19. Profiled with immunoSEQ multiplex PCR; TCRdb holds only in-frame clones, not every one. The sample records a few hundred thousand clones, approximately 83% being singletons. The sequencing sample was made of PBMCs or T cells enriched from blood (not recorded which). The receptor set was obtained from a man in his thirties or forties who had recovered from COVID-19.

CDR3 residues: CASSVDVTNYGYTF. In DNA, the CDR3 is TGTGCCAGCAGCGTAGATGTCACAAACTATGGCTACACCTTC. The chain joins TRBV9 to TRBJ1-2; D not certain. In germline, CDR1 is SGDLS, CDR2 YYNGEE. Trimming stripped 0 bases from V and 2 bases from J, with 8 bases between. CDR3 size: 14 residues. The full variable domain, in which reference TRBV9 and TRBJ1-2 provide the parts outside the CDR3, is DSGVTQTPKHLITATGQRVTLRCSPRSGDLSVYWYQQSLDQGLQFLIQYYNGEERAKGNILERFSAQQFPDLHSELNLSSLELGDSALYFCASSVDVTNYGYTFGSGTRLTVV.

The V and J genes are TRBV19 and TRBJ1-1; TRBD1 matches at 8 bases. CDR3 length equals 14 residues. With 7 bases clipped from V and 1 base from J, the junction kept 5 bases outside the gene matches. Germline V lookup: CDR1 LNHDA, CDR2 SQIVND (reference sequence). In DNA, the CDR3 is TGTGCCAGTACCAACAGGGGGGCGAACACTGAAGCTTTCTTT. Its translation is CASTNRGANTEAFF.

The chain carries TRBV6-5 and TRBJ1-2, with 7 bases identical to TRBD1. CDR1 MNHEY and CDR2 SVGAGI come from the germline V gene. The CDR3 is 14 residues long. J lost 3 bases, V lost 4 bases, and 5 bases had no gene match. For the CDR3, the DNA is TGTGCCAGCAGTTGGGGCAGGGGGGACTATGGCTACACCTTC. Protein sequence: CASSWGRGDYGYTF.

The chain uses TRBV5-1 and TRBJ1-2; 8 nucleotides line up with TRBD1. The CDR3 sequence is 17 residues long. CDR1 is SGHRS and CDR2 is YFSETQ in the germline V gene. Germline trimming cut 4 bases from V and 8 bases from J; bases unmatched to any gene: 19. CDR3 protein: CASSEGQGGRSGGGYTF. The CDR3 DNA reads TGCGCCAGCAGCGAAGGACAGGGCGGTCGGTCGGGCGGGGGCTACACCTTC.

The rearrangement uses TRBV3-1 (or the pseudogene TRBV3-2) and TRBJ2-3; 7 positions match TRBD1. Germline CDR1 is LGHDT and CDR2 is YNNKEL (reference sequence). The CDR3 contains 15 residues. The V gene end was trimmed by 5 bases and the J gene end by 2 bases; junction bases not matched to a gene: 7. The CDR3 nucleotides are TGTGCCAGCAGCTCCGACAGGGACCACACAGATACGCAGTATTTT. It translates to CASSSDRDHTDTQYF.

The rearrangement joins TRBV5-6 to TRBJ2-7, with TRBD2 as a possible D gene (5 bases). The germline V gene encodes CDR1 SGHDT and CDR2 YYEEEE. The ends were cut back, 1 base at V and 6 bases at J, with 8 bases in the middle. The CDR3 sequence is 12 residues long. The CDR3 reads CASSLRAGEQYF. The CDR3 nucleotides are TGTGCCAGCAGCTTGCGCGCGGGCGAGCAGTACTTC.

This chain connects TRBV11-1 to TRBJ1-1; D perhaps matches TRBD1 (5 bases). The CDR3 sequence is 15 residues long. Germline V gives CDR1 SGHAT, CDR2 FQDESV (reference sequence). V dropped 7 bases and J dropped 3 bases, with 18 bases sitting between them. CDR3 sequence (DNA): TGTGCCAGCAAGTTCAGGGACGCGGGGGACACTGAAGCTTTCTTT. This gives the protein CASKFRDAGDTEAFF.

In this sample, this clone turned up a few times. The rearrangement joins TRBV19 to TRBJ1-1, with D unclear. Looked up from germline, CDR1 is LNHDA and CDR2 is SQIVND (reference sequence). The V gene lost 4 bases and the J gene lost 0 bases, with 9 bases spanning the gap. CDR3 length: 14 amino acids. The CDR3 DNA sequence: TGTGCCAGTAGTAGAGGACTGATGAACACTGAAGCTTTCTTT. The encoded protein is CASSRGLMNTEAFF. Filled out from reference TRBV19 and TRBJ1-1, the complete variable domain reads DGGITQSPKYLFRKEGQNVTLSCEQNLNHDAMYWYRQDPGQGLRLIYYSQIVNDFQKGDIAEGYSVSREKKESFPLTVTSAQKNPTAFYLCASSRGLMNTEAFFGQGTRLTVV.

The chain combines TRBV9 with TRBJ2-7; D perhaps matches TRBD2 (5 bases). From germline, CDR1 is SGDLS and CDR2 YYNGEE. The CDR3 totals 16 residues. V lost 4 bases and J 2 bases, leaving 19 bases between the germline ends. The chain's CDR3 is CASSTSSGSITYEQYF. The CDR3 bases are TGTGCCAGCAGCACAAGTTCGGGGAGTATTACCTACGAGCAGTACTTC.

A note on this clone: At one end, the junction sequence differs from germline, possibly due to a read error. This rearrangement joins TRBV7-2 to TRBJ1-1; D perhaps matches TRBD1 (5 bases). Per the germline V gene, CDR1 is SGHTA and CDR2 is FQGNSA. This CDR3 is 15 amino acids long. CDR3 amino acids: CASSLASIGVAEAFF. CDR3 nucleotides: TGTGCCAGCAGCCTAGCGAGCATAGGGGTGGCTGAAGCTTTCTTT.

The count of this clone is one. This chain joins TRBV5-1 and TRBJ1-1; D might be TRBD1 (6 bases). Trimming cost V 4 bases and J 10 bases, with 17 bases left between them. The CDR3 totals 13 residues. CDR1 and CDR2 from the germline V gene are SGHRS and YFSETQ. The CDR3 is CASSQGTVGAAFF. The CDR3 region has the DNA TGCGCCAGCAGCCAGGGTACTGTGGGGGCAGCTTTCTTT.

V is TRBV27 and J is TRBJ1-2, with 9 bases fitting TRBD1. V lost 6 bases to trimming and J lost 2 bases; unmatched junction nucleotides: 7. Per germline, CDR1 MNHEY and CDR2 SMNVEV (reference sequence). The CDR3 spans 15 residues. Written as DNA, the CDR3 is TGTGCCAGCAGACCGGAGGGACAGGGAAACTATGGCTACACCTTC. Its translation is CASRPEGQGNYGYTF.

V is TRBV5-4 and J is TRBJ1-6; TRBD1 might be the D (6 bases). V was trimmed by 0 bases and J by 6 bases, leaving 13 bases between them. The germline gives CDR1 SGHNT, CDR2 YYREEE (reference sequence). The CDR3 loop spans 16 amino acids. DNA of the CDR3: TGTGCCAGCAGCTTGGGATCCGGGACACCTAATTCACCCCTCCACTTT. Translating it yields CASSLGSGTPNSPLHF.

V usage is TRBV19 and J usage is TRBJ1-2; 7 bases align to TRBD1. Losses at the gene ends were 5 bases for V and 5 bases for J; bases not matched to a gene: 5. The CDR3 has 13 residues. Germline V gene sequence: CDR1 LNHDA, CDR2 SQIVND (reference sequence). CDR3 nucleotide sequence: TGTGCCAGTAGTTGGGGACAGCAATATGGCTACACCTTC. It yields the protein CASSWGQQYGYTF.

The rearrangement uses TRBV7-9 and TRBJ2-7; a possible D gene is TRBD1 (7 bases). Trimming left V 4 bases short and J 6 bases short, with 13 bases between. Germline CDR1 is SEHNR and CDR2 is FQNEAQ (reference sequence). The CDR3 is 13 residues long. CDR3 DNA sequence: TGTGCCAGCAGCTACAGACAGGGAGGCGAGCAGTACTTC. It is translated as CASSYRQGGEQYF.

The rearrangement uses TRBV9 and TRBJ2-7, with 7 bases identical to TRBD1. CDR3 length: 16 amino acids. With 2 bases clipped from V and 5 bases from J, the junction kept 13 bases outside the gene matches. From germline, CDR1 is SGDLS and CDR2 YYNGEE. CDR3 DNA: TGTGCCAGCAGCGTTCCGATATGGGGACAGTTCCACGAGCAGTACTTC. Translated, it gives CASSVPIWGQFHEQYF.